This T cell receptor beta chain derives from a study of glioma-infiltrating T cells after dendritic cell vaccination. Study summary: Treatment, given 2003 to 2012, was autologous tumor lysate-pulsed dendritic cell vaccination. Patients received three intradermal dendritic cell vaccine injections at biweekly intervals.

Repertoires were generated with immunoSEQ multiplex PCR, while TCRdb's copy carries only in-frame clones and drops some. This table has about 92,000 clones, 65% to 90% appearing once. There are 14 residues in the CDR3. A word on this clone: Its specificity is not known.

Study findings and constraints: Estimated pretreatment TIL content predicted outcome after dendritic cell vaccination.

The chain combines TRBV21-1 with TRBJ2-7; TRBD2, the table's D call, lacks a check against the DNA. TRBV21-1 is labeled a pseudogene. The TCR comes from a human donor with glioblastoma. Material: blood, obtained before dendritic cell vaccination. The CDR3 protein is CASSKERGPGEQYF. For the CDR3, the DNA is TGTGCCAGCAGCAAAGAGCGGGGTCCCGGGGAGCAGTACTTC.